This T cell receptor beta chain derives from a study of Tregs in tolerant kidney transplant recipients. Clones were read by immunoSEQ multiplex PCR, and TCRdb kept only the in-frame ones, dropping some. This sample contains tens of thousands of clones. The CDR3 has 15 amino acids. Trimming stripped 5 bases from V and 2 bases from J, with 13 bases between. Germline-derived CDR1 and CDR2 are SEHNR and FQNEAQ (reference sequence). With regard to this clone: The read ends 3 residues shy of where the CDR3 ends; the end is completed using the germline J gene.

V usage is TRBV7-9 and J usage is TRBJ2-1, with D possibly TRBD1 on 5 matching bases. The receptor's source is a human donor who received a combined kidney and bone marrow transplant. The sample was CD8+ T cells from blood, taken before the transplant. CDR3 protein: CASSPDISTYNEQFF. CDR3 DNA (partial): TGTGCCAGCAGCCCGGACATTTCCACCTACAATGAG.